The sequence of this T cell receptor beta chain was determined in a study of cytomegalovirus exposure and HLA in healthy donors. Study-wide results and caveats: Among the CMV-associated chains, a few were confirmed in vitro as specific for CMV antigens. Later findings reportedly placed an Asian-associated ancestry cluster below the roughly 690-donor mean for N-insertions. Researchers counted around 160 TCR beta chains as cytomegalovirus-associated. Segments of the TCR beta V type were, in most cases, productive about 90% or about 30% of the time in an earlier analysis.

Looked up from germline, CDR1 is MDHEN and CDR2 is SYDVKM. This CDR3 is built from 15 residues. The junction had 9 bases not matched to a gene; V was cut back by 6 bases and J by 3 bases. A remark on this clone: Its antigen is unidentified.

Researchers ran the PCR with 60 Vbeta and 13 Jbeta primers. Assay used: immunoSEQ multiplex PCR; TCRdb lists only in-frame clones, some missing. This sample has about 200,000 clones, with roughly four fifths found just once. The chain employs TRBV28 and TRBJ2-7; 9 bases are shared with TRBD1. Sequencing used PBMCs. The sequence derives from a girl aged 5 to 17 in good health and CMV-seronegative. CDR3 nucleotides: TGTGCCAGCAGCTCCGGGACAGGGAATTTCTACGAGCAGTACTTC. It specifies CASSSGTGNFYEQYF.